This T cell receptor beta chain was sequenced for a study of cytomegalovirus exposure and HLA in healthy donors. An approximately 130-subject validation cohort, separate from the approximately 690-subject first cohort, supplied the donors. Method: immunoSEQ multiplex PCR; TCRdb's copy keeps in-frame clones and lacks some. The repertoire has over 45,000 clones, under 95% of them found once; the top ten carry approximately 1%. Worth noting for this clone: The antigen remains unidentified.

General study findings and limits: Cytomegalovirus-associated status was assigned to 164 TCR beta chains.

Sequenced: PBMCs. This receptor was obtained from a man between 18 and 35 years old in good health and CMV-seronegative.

CDR3 sequence: CASSHTVGLANEQYF. The CDR3, as DNA: TGTGCCAGCAGTCACACAGTGGGACTAGCGAACGAGCAGTACTTC. The rearrangement links TRBV2 to TRBJ2-7; 10 positions agree with TRBD2. After removal of 5 bases from V and 5 bases from J, the junction contained 9 bases not matched to a gene. Germline V gives CDR1 SNHLY, CDR2 FYNNEI. The CDR3 runs 15 residues.